This T cell receptor beta chain was recorded in a study of radiotherapy plus CTLA-4 blockade in lung cancer (dated by TCRdb to 2016 to 2019). Describing the broader study: Objective responses occurred in roughly a sixth of enrolled patients, and around 30% achieved disease control.

Details on this clone: Its antigen has not been determined. Base-call qualities are not available, and no considerably larger clone is one nucleotide away.

The study tested focal radiation therapy combined with CTLA-4 blockade (ipilimumab) in patients with chemo-refractory metastatic non-small-cell lung cancer. On the study overall, not on this receptor specifically: TCR clones derived from tumors expanded in peripheral blood after treatment with radiotherapy and ipilimumab. Early dynamic changes in blood T cell clones, together with increased serum interferon-beta after radiation, were reported as the strongest predictors of response.

Library method: the immunoSEQ multiplex PCR assay. This is the immuneACCESS table as TCRdb keeps it, with only in-frame sequences that have V and J called. A part of the clones is gone; compared with another copy, unresolved V genes explain less than half, and the rest is unexplained. This sample gives 100,000 to 150,000 clones in total; 75% to 90% of them show up just once. The ten most abundant clones make up roughly 7% of the sample. The TCR was taken from a human donor with non-small cell lung cancer that progressed on radiotherapy plus ipilimumab. Material: peripheral blood, obtained from a patient treated with radiotherapy plus ipilimumab.

The CDR3 has the sequence CASSLSENTEAFF. The sequence in DNA is TGTGCCAGCAGCCTATCGGAGAACACTGAAGCTTTCTTT. The chain links TRBV27 with TRBJ1-1; the D gene identity is not certain. Including cysteine and phenylalanine, the CDR3 has 13 amino acids. The retained sequence is limited to the CDR3, 39 bases, with the frame set at the first base. V was cut back by 6 bases and J by 1 base, leaving a gap of 9 bases between them. Looking up the germline V gene (reference sequence) yields CDR1 MNHEY and CDR2 SMNVEV.